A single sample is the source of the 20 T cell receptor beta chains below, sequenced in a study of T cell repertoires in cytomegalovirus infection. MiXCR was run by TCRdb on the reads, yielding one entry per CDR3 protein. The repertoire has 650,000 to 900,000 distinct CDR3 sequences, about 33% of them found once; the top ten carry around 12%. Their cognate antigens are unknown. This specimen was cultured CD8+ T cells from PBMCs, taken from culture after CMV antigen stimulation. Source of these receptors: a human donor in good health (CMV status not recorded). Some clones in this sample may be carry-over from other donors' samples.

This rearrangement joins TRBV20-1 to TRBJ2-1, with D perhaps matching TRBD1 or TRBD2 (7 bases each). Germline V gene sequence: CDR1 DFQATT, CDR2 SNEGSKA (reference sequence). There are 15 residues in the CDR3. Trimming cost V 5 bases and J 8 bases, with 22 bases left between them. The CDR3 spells CSAPGGGRLWDEQFF. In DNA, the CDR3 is TGCAGTGCTCCAGGGGGGGGAAGGCTCTGGGATGAGCAGTTCTTC.

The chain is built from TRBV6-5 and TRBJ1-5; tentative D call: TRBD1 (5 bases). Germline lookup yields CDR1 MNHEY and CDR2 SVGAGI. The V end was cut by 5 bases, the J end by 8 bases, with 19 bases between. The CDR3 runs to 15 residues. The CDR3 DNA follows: TGTGCCAGCAGTCTATCAGGGTACATTAGGGAGCCCCAGCATTTT. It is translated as CASSLSGYIREPQHF.

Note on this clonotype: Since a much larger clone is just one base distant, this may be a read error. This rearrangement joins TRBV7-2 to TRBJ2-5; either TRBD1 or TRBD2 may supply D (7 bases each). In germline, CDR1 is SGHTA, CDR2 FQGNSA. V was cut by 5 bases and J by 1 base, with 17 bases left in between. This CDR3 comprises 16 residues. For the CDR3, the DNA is TGTGCCAGCAGCCTTCAGGGGGGGGCGAGCCAAGAGACCCAGTACTTC. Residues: CASSLQGGASQETQYF.

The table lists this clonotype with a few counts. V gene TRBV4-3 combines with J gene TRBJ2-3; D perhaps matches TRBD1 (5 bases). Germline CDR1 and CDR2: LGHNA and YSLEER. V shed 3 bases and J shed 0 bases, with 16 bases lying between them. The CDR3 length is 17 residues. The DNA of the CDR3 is TGCGCCAGCAGCCATTCCTGGACACCCTCTAGCACAGATACGCAGTATTTT. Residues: CASSHSWTPSSTDTQYF.

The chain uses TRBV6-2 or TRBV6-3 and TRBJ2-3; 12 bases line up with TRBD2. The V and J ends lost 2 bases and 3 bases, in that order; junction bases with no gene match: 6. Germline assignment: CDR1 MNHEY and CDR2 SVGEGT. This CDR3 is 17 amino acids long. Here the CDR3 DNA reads TGTGCCAGCAGTTACCCGCTAGCGGGGGGGCCGACAGATACGCAGTATTTT. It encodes CASSYPLAGGPTDTQYF.

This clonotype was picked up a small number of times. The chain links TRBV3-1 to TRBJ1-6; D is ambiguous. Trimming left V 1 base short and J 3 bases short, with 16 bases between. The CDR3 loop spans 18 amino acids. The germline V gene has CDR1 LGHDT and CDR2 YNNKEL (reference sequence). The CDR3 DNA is TGTGCCAGCAGCCAAGGGATCTCGGGAGGGCTCTATAATTCACCCCTCCACTTT. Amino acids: CASSQGISGGLYNSPLHF.

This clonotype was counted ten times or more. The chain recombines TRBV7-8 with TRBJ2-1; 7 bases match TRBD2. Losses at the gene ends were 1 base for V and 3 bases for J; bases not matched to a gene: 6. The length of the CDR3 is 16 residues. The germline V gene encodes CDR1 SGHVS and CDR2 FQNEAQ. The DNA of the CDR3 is TGTGCCAGCAGCTTAGGGGTAGGGAGGGACTACAATGAGCAGTTCTTC. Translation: CASSLGVGRDYNEQFF.

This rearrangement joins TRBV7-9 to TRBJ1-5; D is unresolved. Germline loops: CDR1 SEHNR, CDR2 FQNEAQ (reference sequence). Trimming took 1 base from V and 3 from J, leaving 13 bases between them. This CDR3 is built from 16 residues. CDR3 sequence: CASSLVSPVTNQPQHF. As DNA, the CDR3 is TGTGCCAGCAGCTTAGTCTCACCAGTGACCAATCAGCCCCAGCATTTT.

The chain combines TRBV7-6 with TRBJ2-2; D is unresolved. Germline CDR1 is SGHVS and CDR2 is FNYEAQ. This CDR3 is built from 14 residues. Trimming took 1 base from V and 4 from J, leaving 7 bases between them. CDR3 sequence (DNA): TGTGCCAGCAGCTTAGGGTCGGGCACCGGGGAGCTGTTTTTT. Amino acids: CASSLGSGTGELFF.

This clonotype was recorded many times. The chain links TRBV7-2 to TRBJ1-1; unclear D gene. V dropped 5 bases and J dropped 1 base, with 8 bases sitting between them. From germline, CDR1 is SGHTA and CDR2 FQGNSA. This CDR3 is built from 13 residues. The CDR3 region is CASSMRQNTEAFF. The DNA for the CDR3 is TGTGCCAGCAGCATGCGACAGAACACTGAAGCTTTCTTT. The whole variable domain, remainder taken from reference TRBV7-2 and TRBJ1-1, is GAGVSQSPSNKVTEKGKDVELRCDPISGHTALYWYRQSLGQGLEFLIYFQGNSAPDKSGLPSDRFSAERTGGSVSTLTIQRTQQEDSAVYLCASSMRQNTEAFFGQGTRLTVV.

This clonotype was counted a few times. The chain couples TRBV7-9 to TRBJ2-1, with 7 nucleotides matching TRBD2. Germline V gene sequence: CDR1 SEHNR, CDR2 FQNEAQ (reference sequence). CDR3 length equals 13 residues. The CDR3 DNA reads TGTGCTGTCCCACGGGGGGATGGCGATGAGCAGTTCTTC. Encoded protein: CAVPRGDGDEQFF.

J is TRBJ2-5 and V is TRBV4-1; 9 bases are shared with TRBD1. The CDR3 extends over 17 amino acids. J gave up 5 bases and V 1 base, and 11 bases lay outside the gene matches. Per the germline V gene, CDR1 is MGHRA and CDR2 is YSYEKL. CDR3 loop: CASSQVRGTGTGETQYF. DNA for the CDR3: TGCGCCAGCAGCCAAGTGAGGGGGACAGGGACCGGGGAGACCCAGTACTTC.

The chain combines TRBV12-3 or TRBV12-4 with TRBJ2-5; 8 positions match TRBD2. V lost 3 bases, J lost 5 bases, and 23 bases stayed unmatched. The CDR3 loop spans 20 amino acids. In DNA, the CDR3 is TGTGCCAGCAGTTTTATAGTCGAACAGAGACTAGCGTTGAGCCTGGAGACCCAGTACTTC. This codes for CASSFIVEQRLALSLETQYF.

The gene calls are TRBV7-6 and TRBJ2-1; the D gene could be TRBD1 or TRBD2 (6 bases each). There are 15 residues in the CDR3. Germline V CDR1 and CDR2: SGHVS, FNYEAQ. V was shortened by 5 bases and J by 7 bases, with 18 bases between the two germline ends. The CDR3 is CASSPVGGTLNEQFF. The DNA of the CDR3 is TGTGCCAGCAGCCCTGTAGGGGGGACTCTAAATGAGCAGTTCTTC.

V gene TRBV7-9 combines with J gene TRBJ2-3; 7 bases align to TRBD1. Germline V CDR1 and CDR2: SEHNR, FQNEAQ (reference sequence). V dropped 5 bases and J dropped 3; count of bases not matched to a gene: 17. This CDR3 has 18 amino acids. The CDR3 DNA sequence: TGTGCCAGCAGCACGACAGGGATGAAAACTTTCGTTACAGATACGCAGTATTTT. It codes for CASSTTGMKTFVTDTQYF.

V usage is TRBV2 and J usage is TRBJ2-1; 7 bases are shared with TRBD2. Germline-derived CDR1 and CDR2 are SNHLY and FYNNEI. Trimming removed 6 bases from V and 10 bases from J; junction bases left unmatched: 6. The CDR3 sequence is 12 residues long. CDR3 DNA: TGTGCCAGCAGGGGGGGGGTGGAGGAGCAGTTCTTC. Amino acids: CASRGGVEEQFF.

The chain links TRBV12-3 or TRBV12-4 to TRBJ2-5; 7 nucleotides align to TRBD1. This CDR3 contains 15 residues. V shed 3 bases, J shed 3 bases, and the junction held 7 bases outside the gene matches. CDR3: CASSFLGTAKETQYF. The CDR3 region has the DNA TGTGCCAGCAGTTTCTTGGGGACAGCCAAAGAGACCCAGTACTTC.

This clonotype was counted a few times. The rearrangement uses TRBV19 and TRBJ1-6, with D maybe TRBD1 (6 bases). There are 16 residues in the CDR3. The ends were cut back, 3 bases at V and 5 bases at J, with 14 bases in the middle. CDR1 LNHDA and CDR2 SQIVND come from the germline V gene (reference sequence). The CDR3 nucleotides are TGTGCCAGTAGTATCCGGAGACAGGTAGATAATTCACCCCTCCACTTT. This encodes CASSIRRQVDNSPLHF.

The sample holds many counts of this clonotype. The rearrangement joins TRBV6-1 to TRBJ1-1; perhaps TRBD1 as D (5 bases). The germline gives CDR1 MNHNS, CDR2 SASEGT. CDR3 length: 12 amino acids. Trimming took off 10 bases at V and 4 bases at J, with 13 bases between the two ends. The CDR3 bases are TGTGCCACGGTGGGACGCGGCACTGAAGCTTTCTTT. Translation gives CATVGRGTEAFF.

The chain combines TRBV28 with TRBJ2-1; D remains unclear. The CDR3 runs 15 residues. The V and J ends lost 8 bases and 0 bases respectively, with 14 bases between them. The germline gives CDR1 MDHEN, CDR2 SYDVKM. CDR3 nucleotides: TGTGCCAGCGGTACATGGGGATCCTCCTACAATGAGCAGTTCTTC. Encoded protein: CASGTWGSSYNEQFF.